This record concerns one T cell receptor beta chain sequence. Its antigen has not been determined. No base quality information exists; no much larger clone differs at one position. The meaning of the sample's treatment or condition label: in vitro stimulation with specific CMV peptide epitopes to enrich CMV-specific T cells. The data derive from a study of T cell repertoires in cytomegalovirus infection (dated by TCRdb to the late 2010s). Context from the whole study: Alongside well-studied HLA-B-restricted epitopes, the peptide stimulations were aimed at recently identified HLA-C-restricted CMV epitopes, whose presentation resists viral immunomodulation. Donor HLA type was relevant to the analysis, as public TCR beta signatures indicated carriage of CMV infection together with the matching HLA type.

The CDR3 runs 16 amino acids, cysteine and phenylalanine included. Only the CDR3 DNA is retained, 48 bases long and in frame from the first base. V and J lose 1 base and 3 bases, and a span of 16 bases separates them. CDR1 and CDR2, looked up from the germline V gene, are SGDLS and YYNGEE. Sequencing took place on an Illumina HiSeq 1500. The public reads were run again by TCRdb, first through fastp at Q25 and then through MiXCR, and only productive beta chains were kept. Each CDR3 protein appears once, grouped with its most common genes and DNA. The sample table contains under 850,000 distinct CDR3 sequences; only one count was recorded for around 32% of them. 18% of the sample lies in the top ten. Points the paper makes about the study in general: The ex vivo response was dominated by HLA-C-restricted CMV-specific TCR beta clonotypes, and the single most frequent clonotype in two of eight donors was supplied by these HLA-C-restricted clonotypes. Cumulative frequency of public TCR beta family members discriminated carriers of CMV infection plus the relevant HLA type in this cohort and an independent roughly 320-donor cohort.

This clonotype originated in a human donor in good health (CMV status not recorded). Some clones in this sample may be carry-over from other donors' samples. In this chain, TRBV9 is recombined with TRBJ1-1; the D gene is possibly TRBD1, with 5 bases matching. The source material was cultured PBMCs, sampled from culture after CMV antigen stimulation. The CDR3 region reads CASSVSPRGGDTEAFF. The base sequence is TGTGCCAGCAGCGTATCCCCTCGGGGGGGGGACACTGAAGCTTTCTTT.